These 30 T cell receptor beta chains share one sample of origin, sequenced in a study of shared clonotypes between healthy human individuals. Generated by immunoSEQ multiplex PCR, the TCRdb table keeps only in-frame clones and is missing some. Of 2 million to 2.5 million clones listed, 90% to 97% are singletons. The sample consisted of naive CD4+ T cells sorted from blood. Subset in this sample: CD45RA+ positively selected. Receptors originate from a man between 18 and 35 years old in good health.

The V and J genes are TRBV6-5 and TRBJ2-3; D is unresolved. The CDR3 sequence is 15 residues long. Germline V lookup: CDR1 MNHEY, CDR2 SVGAGI. The V gene lost 7 bases and the J gene lost 3 bases, with 17 bases spanning the gap. CDR3 sequence (DNA): TGTGCCAGCACTTCACTGGGTGTCAGAACAGATACGCAGTATTTT. This gives the protein CASTSLGVRTDTQYF.

V and J are TRBV7-2 and TRBJ1-5; 10 nucleotides agree with TRBD1. Germline V gene sequence: CDR1 SGHTA, CDR2 FQGNSA. With 8 bases clipped from V and 9 bases from J, the junction kept 10 bases outside the gene matches. There are 14 residues in the CDR3. This CDR3 is CASGGQGSLGPQHF. In nucleotides, the CDR3 is TGTGCCAGCGGGGGACAGGGGTCCCTAGGGCCCCAGCATTTT.

The chain carries TRBV6-1 and TRBJ2-7; D is undetermined. There are 10 residues in the CDR3. Germline CDR1 and CDR2: MNHNS and SASEGT. V shed 10 bases and J shed 5 bases, with 9 bases lying between them. This CDR3 is CATARNEQYF. The CDR3 nucleotides read TGTGCCACGGCCCGTAACGAGCAGTACTTC.

The rearrangement links TRBV4-3 to TRBJ2-3, with 14 bases matching TRBD2. J gave up 3 bases and V 0 bases, and 17 bases lay outside the gene matches. The CDR3 extends over 22 amino acids. The germline CDR1 and CDR2 sequences are LGHNA and YSLEER. The CDR3 coding sequence is TGCGCCAGCAGCCAAGATTGGTTAAGGACTAGCGGGAGGTTTGAGGGGACAGATACGCAGTATTTT. It codes for CASSQDWLRTSGRFEGTDTQYF.

The rearrangement links TRBV6-1 to TRBJ1-6; 9 nucleotides agree with TRBD1. Per germline, CDR1 MNHNS and CDR2 SASEGT. Trimming took 4 bases from V and 3 from J; bases not matched to a gene: 10. The CDR3 contains 18 residues. The CDR3 bases are TGTGCCAGCAGTGGTACCACAGGGGGCGCGGTCTATAATTCACCCCTCCACTTT. Its protein is CASSGTTGGAVYNSPLHF.

Worth noting for this clone: Other nucleotide sequences in the sample specify the same CDR3. The genes are TRBV10-3 and TRBJ1-5; TRBD1 is a possible D gene (5 bases). V was shortened by 3 bases and J by 2 bases, with 8 bases between the two germline ends. Per the germline V gene, CDR1 is ENHRY and CDR2 is SYGVKD. The CDR3 runs 14 residues. The CDR3 loop reads CAISEGGGNQPQHF. CDR3 bases: TGTGCCATCAGTGAAGGAGGGGGCAATCAGCCCCAGCATTTT.

The chain couples TRBV2 to TRBJ1-2, with 7 positions matching TRBD1. Trimming took 3 bases from V and 4 from J; bases not matched to a gene: 11. CDR3 length: 16 amino acids. Germline CDR1 SNHLY, CDR2 FYNNEI. Here the CDR3 reads CASSEGDRVYGYGYTF. Here the CDR3 DNA reads TGTGCCAGCAGTGAGGGAGACAGGGTGTACGGCTATGGCTACACCTTC.

The rearrangement joins TRBV6-5 to TRBJ1-2, with TRBD1 matching 7 bases. Germline loops: CDR1 MNHEY, CDR2 SVGAGI. V was clipped by 0 bases and J by 8 bases; unmatched bases: 3. This CDR3 is built from 13 residues. The CDR3 nucleotides are TGTGCCAGCAGTTACTCCCAGGGGGACGGCTACACCTTC. Protein product: CASSYSQGDGYTF.

The chain carries TRBV28 and TRBJ2-2, with 8 nucleotides matching TRBD2. Germline trimming cut 6 bases from V and 1 base from J; bases unmatched to any gene: 7. Germline loops: CDR1 MDHEN, CDR2 SYDVKM. CDR3 size: 16 residues. CDR3 loop: CASSLPGLENTGELFF. CDR3 nucleotide sequence: TGTGCCAGCAGCCTACCGGGACTAGAGAACACCGGGGAGCTGTTTTTT.

The genes are TRBV9 and TRBJ1-2, with D uncertain. Germline CDR1 SGDLS, CDR2 YYNGEE. V dropped 0 bases and J dropped 0 bases, with 9 bases sitting between them. This CDR3 has 15 amino acids. For the CDR3, the DNA is TGTGCCAGCAGCGTAGCTGTAACAGCTAACTATGGCTACACCTTC. Its translation is CASSVAVTANYGYTF. Looking up the rest from reference TRBV9 and TRBJ1-2 gives the full variable domain: DSGVTQTPKHLITATGQRVTLRCSPRSGDLSVYWYQQSLDQGLQFLIQYYNGEERAKGNILERFSAQQFPDLHSELNLSSLELGDSALYFCASSVAVTANYGYTFGSGTRLTVV.

Comments on this clone: At the DNA level, this CDR3 is encoded by other sequences in the same sample as well. The CDR3, as DNA: TGCAGTGCTAGTAACCCTCCGGGCTACACCTTC. Its protein is CSASNPPGYTF. The V call is TRBV20-1, the J call TRBJ1-2; the D is unclear. The germline gives CDR1 DFQATT, CDR2 SNEGSKA (reference sequence). The V gene lost 3 bases and the J gene lost 8 bases, with 10 bases spanning the gap. This CDR3 has 11 amino acids.

The genes are TRBV6-5 and TRBJ2-6, with D possibly matching TRBD2 (5 bases). Trimming cost V 10 bases and J 1 base, with 8 bases left between them. CDR1 and CDR2 from the germline V gene are MNHEY and SVGAGI. This CDR3 comprises 13 residues. In DNA, the CDR3 is TGTGCCACCCGACTATCTGGGGCCAACGTCCTGACTTTC. As protein: CATRLSGANVLTF.

The genes are TRBV6-5 and TRBJ2-1; TRBD2 matches 9 bases. Germline CDR1 MNHEY, CDR2 SVGAGI. The CDR3 runs to 14 residues. The junction had 4 bases not matched to a gene; V was cut back by 6 bases and J by 4 bases. The CDR3 DNA follows: TGTGCCAGCAGCCGACTAGCGGAGTACAATGAGCAGTTCTTC. This gives the protein CASSRLAEYNEQFF.

V is TRBV7-9 and J is TRBJ1-4, with 8 nucleotides matching TRBD1. After removal of 5 bases from V and 4 bases from J, the junction contained 6 bases not matched to a gene. This CDR3 has 15 amino acids. Germline assignment: CDR1 SEHNR and CDR2 FQNEAQ (reference sequence). DNA of the CDR3: TGTGCCAGCAGCCTAGGACAGGGTCATAATGAAAAACTGTTTTTT. It translates to CASSLGQGHNEKLFF.

This clone showed up just once. J is TRBJ2-2 and V is TRBV25-1; the D gene is possibly TRBD2 (6 bases). This CDR3 region has 15 residues. V gave up 4 bases and J gave up 4 bases, with 13 bases separating them. Germline V gene sequence: CDR1 MGHDK, CDR2 SYGVNS. The CDR3 protein is CASSGGGARTGELFF. DNA for the CDR3: TGTGCCAGCAGTGGGGGCGGGGCGCGCACCGGGGAGCTGTTTTTT.

This sequence joins TRBV30 and TRBJ2-7; a weak D match, TRBD1 (6 bases). The CDR3 runs 12 residues. V dropped 2 bases and J dropped 6 bases, with 11 bases sitting between them. The V gene's germline CDR1 is GTSNPN and CDR2 SVGIG (reference sequence). Here the CDR3 reads CAWSTGSREQYF. CDR3 nucleotides: TGTGCCTGGAGTACAGGGTCACGCGAGCAGTACTTC.

The gene calls are TRBV6-1 and TRBJ2-7; 7 bases line up with TRBD1. Germline CDR1 reads MNHNS; CDR2 reads SASEGT. The CDR3 spans 13 residues. V shed 4 bases, J shed 5 bases, and the junction held 5 bases outside the gene matches. CDR3 nucleotides: TGTGCCAGCAGTGGCAGGGGGATCAACGAGCAGTACTTC. This gives the protein CASSGRGINEQYF.

Note on this clone: Other DNA sequences in this sample translate to the same CDR3. The J gene is TRBJ1-6, the V gene TRBV6-5, with TRBD1 matching over 8 bases. The V gene end was trimmed by 5 bases and the J gene end by 7 bases; junction bases not matched to a gene: 7. The length of the CDR3 is 15 residues. Germline values: CDR1 MNHEY, CDR2 SVGAGI. The CDR3 bases are TGTGCCAGCAGTCCTTTGGACAGGGACAATTCACCCCTCCACTTT. Amino acid sequence: CASSPLDRDNSPLHF.

In its sample, this clone was seen a few times. This chain joins TRBV2 and TRBJ1-6; D remains unclear. CDR1 SNHLY and CDR2 FYNNEI come from the germline V gene. Trimming pared 3 bases from V and 7 bases from J, leaving 7 bases between. The CDR3 has 13 residues. The CDR3 DNA reads as TGTGCCAGCAGTGAGGGAACGAATTCACCCCTCCACTTT. It yields the protein CASSEGTNSPLHF.

The V call is TRBV2, the J call TRBJ1-4, with no clear D. This CDR3 comprises 15 residues. Trimming removed 2 bases from V and 6 bases from J, with 13 bases in between. Germline lookup yields CDR1 SNHLY and CDR2 FYNNEI. CDR3 nucleotides: TGTGCCAGCAGTGAACGGGTCTTACCTGATGAAAAACTGTTTTTT. This encodes CASSERVLPDEKLFF.

This sequence joins TRBV10-2 and TRBJ2-2, with TRBD1 identical over 7 bases. Germline CDR1 and CDR2: WSHSY and SAAADI. CDR3 size: 15 residues. Trimming took 5 bases from V and 7 from J; bases not matched to a gene: 10. As DNA, the CDR3 is TGCGCCAGCAGTTCCGACAGGGTAGTAAACGGGGAGCTGTTTTTT. As protein: CASSSDRVVNGELFF.

V is TRBV30 and J is TRBJ1-5; D ambiguous. CDR1 GTSNPN and CDR2 SVGIG come from the germline V gene (reference sequence). The CDR3 is 14 residues long. V gave up 0 bases and J gave up 1 base, with 7 bases separating them. This chain's CDR3 is CAWSVLESNQPQHF. The CDR3, as DNA: TGTGCCTGGAGTGTATTGGAGAGCAATCAGCCCCAGCATTTT.

Details on this clone: Different DNA sequences within this sample yield the same CDR3. CDR3 loop: CASGRSSGNTIYF. CDR3 nucleotide sequence: TGTGCCAGCGGGCGGTCCTCTGGAAACACCATATATTTT. The chain couples TRBV6-5 to TRBJ1-3; D gene uncertain. CDR3 length equals 13 residues. From germline, CDR1 is MNHEY and CDR2 SVGAGI. V was cut by 8 bases and J by 0 bases, with 8 bases left in between.

This sequence joins TRBV10-3 and TRBJ1-1; TRBD1 is a possible D gene (6 bases). Germline V lookup: CDR1 ENHRY, CDR2 SYGVKD. With 6 bases removed from V and 5 bases from J, the gap between germline ends came to 19 bases. The CDR3 spans 15 residues. CDR3: CAIRMVQGTETEAFF. CDR3 nucleotides: TGTGCCATCAGGATGGTGCAGGGGACGGAGACTGAAGCTTTCTTT.

This chain links TRBV5-3 with TRBJ2-7; 9 bases agree with TRBD1. TRBV5-3 is filed as an ORF, its function uncertain. After removal of 6 bases from V and 0 bases from J, the junction contained 7 bases not matched to a gene. This CDR3 is built from 15 residues. CDR3 region: CARIHRGQSSYEQYF. CDR3 sequence (DNA): TGTGCCAGAATCCACAGGGGGCAAAGCTCCTACGAGCAGTACTTC.

The table lists this clone with a few counts. The rearrangement links TRBV10-3 to TRBJ2-1; D possibly corresponds to TRBD2 (6 bases). The ends were cut back, 4 bases at V and 3 bases at J, with 13 bases in the middle. This CDR3 spans 15 amino acids. Germline loops: CDR1 ENHRY, CDR2 SYGVKD. The CDR3 protein is CAISGLERGYNEQFF. CDR3 nucleotides: TGTGCCATCAGTGGACTAGAGAGGGGCTACAATGAGCAGTTCTTC.

This chain connects TRBV6-5 to TRBJ2-1, with D hard to call. CDR1 MNHEY and CDR2 SVGAGI come from the germline V gene. The CDR3 is made up of 15 amino acids. V gave up 5 bases and J gave up 0 bases, with 11 bases separating them. CDR3 sequence: CASSDWQNSYNEQFF. CDR3 sequence (DNA): TGTGCCAGCAGTGACTGGCAGAACTCCTACAATGAGCAGTTCTTC.

The chain couples TRBV14 to TRBJ1-2; possibly TRBD1 for D (5 bases). The V end was cut by 8 bases, the J end by 3 bases, with 7 bases between. The germline CDR1 and CDR2 sequences are SGHDN and FVKESK. The CDR3 is 11 residues long. This chain's CDR3 is CASGGDYGYTF. For the CDR3, the DNA is TGTGCCAGCGGGGGAGACTATGGCTACACCTTC.

This sequence joins TRBV18 and TRBJ1-1; possible D gene TRBD1, 5 bases. This CDR3 has 14 amino acids. Deletions cut 3 bases from V and 4 bases from J, with 12 bases between. CDR1 KGHSH and CDR2 LQKENI come from the germline V gene. CDR3 DNA sequence: TGTGCCAGCTCACCCATGGGGGAGCGCACTGAAGCTTTCTTT. Translation gives CASSPMGERTEAFF.

The chain has TRBV10-3 and TRBJ1-6; D ambiguous. The germline V and J ends were trimmed by 0 bases and 7 bases, with 10 bases remaining between them. Germline lookup yields CDR1 ENHRY and CDR2 SYGVKD. This CDR3 contains 15 residues. The CDR3 coding sequence is TGTGCCATCAGTGAGTCGATAACAGCCAATTCACCCCTCCACTTT. The encoded protein is CAISESITANSPLHF.